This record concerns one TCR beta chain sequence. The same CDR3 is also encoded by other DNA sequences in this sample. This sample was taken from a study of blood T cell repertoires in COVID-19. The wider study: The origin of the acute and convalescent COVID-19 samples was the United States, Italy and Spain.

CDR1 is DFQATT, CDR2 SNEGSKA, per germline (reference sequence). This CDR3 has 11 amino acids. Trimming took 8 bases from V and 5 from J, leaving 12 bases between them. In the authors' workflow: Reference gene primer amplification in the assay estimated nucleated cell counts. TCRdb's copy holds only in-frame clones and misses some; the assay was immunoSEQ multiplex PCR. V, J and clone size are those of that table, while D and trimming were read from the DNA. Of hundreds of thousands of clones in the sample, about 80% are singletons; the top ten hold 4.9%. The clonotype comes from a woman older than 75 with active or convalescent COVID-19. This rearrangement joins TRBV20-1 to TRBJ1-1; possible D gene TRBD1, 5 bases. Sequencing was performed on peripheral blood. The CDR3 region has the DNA TGCAGTACCAGGGTTAATACTGAAGCTTTCTTT. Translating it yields CSTRVNTEAFF.